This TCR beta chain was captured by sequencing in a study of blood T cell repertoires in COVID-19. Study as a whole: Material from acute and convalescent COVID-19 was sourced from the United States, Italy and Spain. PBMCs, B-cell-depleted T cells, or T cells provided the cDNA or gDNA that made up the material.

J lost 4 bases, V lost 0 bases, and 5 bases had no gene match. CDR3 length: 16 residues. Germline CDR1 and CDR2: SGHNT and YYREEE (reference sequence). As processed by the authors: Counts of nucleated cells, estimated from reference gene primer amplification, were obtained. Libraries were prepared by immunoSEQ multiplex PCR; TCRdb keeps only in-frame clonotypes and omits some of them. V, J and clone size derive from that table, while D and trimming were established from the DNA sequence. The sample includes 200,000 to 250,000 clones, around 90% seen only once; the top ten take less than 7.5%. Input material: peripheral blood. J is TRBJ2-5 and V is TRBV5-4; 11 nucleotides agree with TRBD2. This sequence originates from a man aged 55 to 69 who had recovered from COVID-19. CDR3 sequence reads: CASSLGLAGGTETQYF. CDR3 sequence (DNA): TGTGCCAGCAGCTTGGGGCTAGCGGGGGGTACAGAGACCCAGTACTTC.